This T cell receptor (beta chain) was recorded in a study of shared clonotypes between healthy human individuals. J lost 4 bases, V lost 4 bases, and 7 bases had no gene match. Germline V gene data show CDR1 as MNHEY and CDR2 as SMNVEV (reference sequence). The CDR3 is made up of 15 amino acids. Generated by immunoSEQ multiplex PCR, the TCRdb table keeps only in-frame clones and is missing some. The sample shows around 440,000 clones, approximately 80% of them seen only once. The sample comprised PBMCs. The receptor comes from a middle-aged woman in good health. Some clones in this sample may be carry-over from other donors' samples. This chain connects TRBV27 to TRBJ2-1; TRBD2 aligns across 7 bases. CDR3 coding DNA: TGTGCCAGCAGTTCAAGGACTAGAGGGTACAATGAGCAGTTCTTC. Translating it yields CASSSRTRGYNEQFF.